These 31 T cell receptor beta chains share one sample of origin, sequenced in a study of cytomegalovirus exposure and HLA in healthy donors. Profiled with immunoSEQ multiplex PCR; TCRdb holds only in-frame clones, not every one. Of about 64,000 clones detected, around 89% appear once; the ten largest clones hold around 1.7%. Sequencing was done on a sample of PBMCs. The receptor source for this set is a woman aged 18 to 35 in good health and CMV-seronegative.

The chain has TRBV29-1 and TRBJ2-5; D may be TRBD2 (7 bases). The CDR3 covers 13 residues. Trimming took 1 base from V and 4 from J, leaving 10 bases between them. Germline assignment: CDR1 SQVTM and CDR2 ANQGSEA. The CDR3 coding sequence is TGCAGCGTTGAAGGGGGGGGCAGAGAGACCCAGTACTTC. As protein: CSVEGGGRETQYF.

V gene TRBV7-8 combines with J gene TRBJ2-1, with TRBD2 matching 13 bases. V shed 1 base and J 10 bases; nucleotides not matched to a gene: 7. CDR1 and CDR2 from the germline V gene are SGHVS and FQNEAQ. There are 16 residues in the CDR3. CDR3 DNA sequence: TGTGCCAGCAGCTTAGGACTAGCGGGAGGTCAGGGGGAGCAGTTCTTC. Translating it yields CASSLGLAGGQGEQFF.

J is TRBJ1-5 and V is TRBV28; 7 bases map to TRBD1. The CDR3 is 16 residues long. V trimming: 5 bases; J trimming: 1 base; junction bases outside the gene matches: 8. CDR1 MDHEN and CDR2 SYDVKM come from the germline V gene. The CDR3 protein is CASSPRGRGSNQPQHF. CDR3 bases: TGTGCCAGCAGTCCGAGGGGGCGCGGGAGCAATCAGCCCCAGCATTTT.

As concerns this clone: The germline gene is not matched at one end of the junction; a read error may be the cause. V gene TRBV4-3 combines with J gene TRBJ1-1; TRBD1 aligns across 9 bases. The germline CDR1 and CDR2 sequences are LGHNA and YSLEER. This CDR3 region has 14 residues. This CDR3 reads CASSHGQGNPEAFF. The CDR3 DNA reads TGCGCCAGCAGCCACGGACAGGGGAACCCTGAAGCTTTCTTT.

This chain joins TRBV19 and TRBJ2-7; 7 bases are a match to TRBD1. The CDR3 sequence is 15 residues long. With V trimmed by 5 bases and J by 3 bases, 10 bases remained unmatched. CDR1 and CDR2 from the germline V gene are LNHDA and SQIVND (reference sequence). The CDR3 here is CASSPLWDRGYEQYF. CDR3 sequence (DNA): TGTGCCAGTAGTCCACTCTGGGACAGAGGCTACGAGCAGTACTTC.

The rearrangement links TRBV6-6 to TRBJ2-7, with D uncertain. Trimming cost V 10 bases and J 1 base, with 14 bases left between them. CDR1 and CDR2 (germline): MNHNY, SVGAGI (reference sequence). The CDR3 length is 13 residues. CDR3 amino acids: CATRLAQSYEQYF. CDR3 bases: TGTGCCACCCGACTGGCTCAATCCTACGAGCAGTACTTC.

This rearrangement joins TRBV5-1 to TRBJ2-6; 11 nucleotides match TRBD1. CDR1 and CDR2 (germline): SGHRS, YFSETQ. V trimming: 2 bases; J trimming: 1 base; junction bases outside the gene matches: 8. The CDR3 is made up of 19 amino acids. This CDR3 is CASSLLDRGRWSGANVLTF. The CDR3 DNA follows: TGCGCCAGCAGCTTATTGGACAGGGGGCGCTGGTCTGGGGCCAACGTCCTGACTTTC.

The chain employs TRBV9 and TRBJ2-1; 10 bases are a match to TRBD2. Germline CDR1 is SGDLS and CDR2 is YYNGEE. J gave up 7 bases and V 3 bases, and 7 bases lay outside the gene matches. The CDR3 consists of 15 residues. The CDR3, as DNA: TGTGCCAGCAGCGCGAGCGGGAGGGCCGGGAATGAGCAGTTCTTC. Translating it yields CASSASGRAGNEQFF.

The rearrangement links TRBV7-2 to TRBJ2-4; D is unclear. Trimming took 5 bases from V and 1 from J, leaving 9 bases between them. CDR3 length: 14 residues. Per germline, CDR1 SGHTA and CDR2 FQGNSA. CDR3 protein: CASSPVYAKNIQYF. The CDR3 bases are TGTGCCAGCAGCCCCGTTTATGCCAAAAACATTCAGTACTTC.

CDR3 residues: CASTSRGVADTQYF. The CDR3 DNA follows: TGTGCCAGCACGTCGCGGGGAGTAGCTGATACGCAGTATTTT. The chain links TRBV11-2 to TRBJ2-3; D may be TRBD2 (6 bases). The CDR3 has 14 amino acids. The germline CDR1 and CDR2 sequences are SGHAT and FQNNGV. V dropped 7 bases and J dropped 6 bases, with 17 bases sitting between them.

J is TRBJ2-2 and V is TRBV19, with D perhaps matching TRBD1 (7 bases). Trimming took off 4 bases at V and 5 bases at J, with 23 bases between the two ends. Looked up from germline, CDR1 is LNHDA and CDR2 is SQIVND (reference sequence). The CDR3 covers 18 residues. CDR3 in amino acids: CASSTRTGLQQWTGELFF. The DNA of the CDR3 is TGTGCCAGTAGTACAAGGACAGGACTACAACAATGGACCGGGGAGCTGTTTTTT.

The gene calls are TRBV4-1 and TRBJ2-7; the match to TRBD1 covers 10 bases. This CDR3 spans 16 amino acids. Germline CDR1 is MGHRA and CDR2 is YSYEKL. Unmatched junction bases numbered 5, after V lost 0 bases and J lost 3 bases. The CDR3 protein is CASSQDPGTGDYEQYF. CDR3 coding DNA: TGCGCCAGCAGCCAAGATCCCGGGACAGGGGACTACGAGCAGTACTTC.

The J gene is TRBJ1-3, the V gene TRBV4-3; maybe TRBD1 (6 bases). Germline-derived CDR1 and CDR2 are LGHNA and YSLEER. CDR3 length: 16 residues. Trimming left V 3 bases short and J 0 bases short, with 12 bases between. CDR3 DNA: TGCGCCAGCAGCCAGGATGACAGGTTCTCTGGAAACACCATATATTTT. As protein: CASSQDDRFSGNTIYF.

V and J are TRBV28 and TRBJ1-4, with unresolved D. Between the trimmed V and J ends, which lost 10 bases and 6 bases, there was a span of 18 bases. Germline CDR1 and CDR2: MDHEN and SYDVKM. The CDR3 is 14 amino acids. CDR3 residues: CATGPRVPDEKLFF. The CDR3 nucleotides read TGTGCCACAGGCCCGAGGGTCCCAGATGAAAAACTGTTTTTT.

The genes are TRBV4-2 and TRBJ2-2; 7 positions match TRBD2. Looked up from germline, CDR1 is LGHNA and CDR2 is YNFKEQ. The CDR3 runs 15 residues. With V trimmed by 4 bases and J by 0 bases, 2 bases remained unmatched. The CDR3 sequence: CASSPTSANTGELFF. In DNA, the CDR3 is TGTGCCAGCAGCCCCACTAGCGCGAACACCGGGGAGCTGTTTTTT.

The gene calls are TRBV7-9 and TRBJ1-2; D is unresolved. Trimming took 1 base from V and 3 from J, leaving 15 bases between them. This CDR3 comprises 16 residues. Per germline, CDR1 SEHNR and CDR2 FQNEAQ (reference sequence). The CDR3 nucleotides are TGTGCCAGCAGCTTAGTCTCTCCGCAGCGGGACTATGGCTACACCTTC. Residues: CASSLVSPQRDYGYTF.

This chain joins TRBV5-4 and TRBJ1-1, with D possibly matching TRBD1 (6 bases). The germline CDR1 and CDR2 sequences are SGHNT and YYREEE (reference sequence). This CDR3 is 14 amino acids long. The V end lost 1 base, the J end lost 7 bases, and 14 bases lay between the germline ends. CDR3 region: CASSLKQGQIEAFF. The CDR3 DNA follows: TGTGCCAGCAGCTTGAAACAGGGCCAGATTGAAGCTTTCTTT.

This clone has a single count. The chain combines TRBV28 with TRBJ1-2; D call uncertain. The V end was cut by 7 bases, the J end by 8 bases, with 17 bases between. The CDR3 spans 13 residues. CDR1 is MDHEN, CDR2 SYDVKM, per germline. CDR3: CASTIGRAIGYTF. The CDR3 DNA is TGTGCCAGCACCATAGGGAGGGCAATAGGCTACACCTTC.

V and J are TRBV28 and TRBJ2-7; 12 bases are shared with TRBD2. Germline-derived CDR1 and CDR2 are MDHEN and SYDVKM. V was pared by 7 bases and J by 1 base, with 8 bases of the junction left unmatched. CDR3 length: 16 amino acids. The CDR3 DNA is TGTGCCAGCACCCCTGGGGGGACTAGCGGGTCCTACGAGCAGTACTTC. Protein product: CASTPGGTSGSYEQYF.

This rearrangement joins TRBV10-1 to TRBJ2-4; 7 bases line up with TRBD1. CDR3 length: 16 amino acids. CDR1 and CDR2 from the germline V gene are WNHNN and SYGVQD (reference sequence). V shed 0 bases and J 6 bases; nucleotides not matched to a gene: 8. CDR3 in DNA: TGCGCCAGCAGTGAGTCGTCTGGGACAGCTCTAAACATTCAGTACTTC. Its protein is CASSESSGTALNIQYF.

The CDR3 DNA reads as TGTGCCAGCAGCTACCCCGGTCGGCCCCAGCATTTT. The encoded protein is CASSYPGRPQHF. V and J are TRBV7-2 and TRBJ1-5; D not certain. The CDR3 is 12 amino acids. Germline CDR1 SGHTA, CDR2 FQGNSA. The ends were cut back, 4 bases at V and 9 bases at J, with 10 bases in the middle.

The rearrangement uses TRBV2 and TRBJ1-5, with 8 bases aligning to TRBD1. Trimming removed 3 bases from V and 4 bases from J; junction bases left unmatched: 5. CDR1 and CDR2 (germline): SNHLY, FYNNEI. The CDR3 totals 15 residues. The chain's CDR3 is CASSEKDRVNQPQHF. CDR3 nucleotide sequence: TGTGCCAGCAGTGAGAAGGACAGGGTTAATCAGCCCCAGCATTTT.

The V and J genes are TRBV30 and TRBJ2-2; a possible D gene is TRBD1 (6 bases). The CDR3 loop spans 14 amino acids. Between the trimmed V and J ends, which lost 4 bases and 4 bases, there was a span of 13 bases. Germline loops: CDR1 GTSNPN, CDR2 SVGIG (reference sequence). The CDR3 DNA reads TGTGCCTGGAACCAGGGGATGGGCACCGGGGAGCTGTTTTTT. This codes for CAWNQGMGTGELFF. Looking up the rest from reference TRBV30 and TRBJ2-2 gives the full variable domain: SQTIHQWPATLVQPVGSPLSLECTVEGTSNPNLYWYRQAAGRGLQLLFYSVGIGQISSEVPQNLSASRPQDRQFILSSKKLLLSDSGFYLCAWNQGMGTGELFFGEGSRLTVL.

The rearrangement joins TRBV5-6 to TRBJ2-5, with a possible D match to TRBD1 (6 bases). The CDR3 is 19 amino acids. CDR1 SGHDT and CDR2 YYEEEE come from the germline V gene. The V end was cut by 4 bases, the J end by 3 bases, with 28 bases between. The CDR3 loop is CASSRQAAPVFEVEETQYF. In DNA form, the CDR3 reads TGTGCCAGCAGCCGACAGGCGGCGCCCGTATTCGAAGTTGAAGAGACCCAGTACTTC.

The V and J genes are TRBV6-1 and TRBJ1-3; D gene uncertain. V was clipped by 1 base and J by 2 bases, with 12 bases between them. This CDR3 has 16 amino acids. The V gene's germline CDR1 is MNHNS and CDR2 SASEGT. CDR3 sequence reads: CASSEVGGPTGNTIYF. The DNA of the CDR3 is TGTGCCAGCAGTGAAGTGGGAGGTCCGACTGGAAACACCATATATTTT.

This chain joins TRBV6-5 and TRBJ2-1; tentative D call: TRBD2 (6 bases). V was pared by 2 bases and J by 10 bases, with 12 bases between. This CDR3 is 13 amino acids long. CDR1 is MNHEY and CDR2 is SVGAGI in the germline V gene. The CDR3 spells CASSYPGTAEQFF. CDR3 bases: TGTGCCAGCAGTTACCCCGGGACTGCCGAGCAGTTCTTC.

This sequence joins TRBV4-3 and TRBJ1-2; 8 bases map to TRBD1. CDR1 and CDR2 from the germline V gene are LGHNA and YSLEER. The CDR3 contains 16 residues. V was clipped by 1 base and J by 2 bases; unmatched bases: 6. The CDR3 loop is CASSQGRRTGNYGYTF. CDR3 nucleotides: TGCGCCAGCAGCCAAGGGCGCCGGACAGGGAACTATGGCTACACCTTC.

This clone was recorded once. CDR3 sequence (DNA): TGTGCCAGCAAATTACAGGGGGCTGGGGCCAACGTCCTGACTTTC. This encodes CASKLQGAGANVLTF. The rearrangement joins TRBV7-9 to TRBJ2-6; 8 positions match TRBD1. Germline loops: CDR1 SEHNR, CDR2 FQNEAQ (reference sequence). CDR3 length equals 15 residues. V was clipped by 7 bases and J by 2 bases; unmatched bases: 4.

The chain couples TRBV7-9 to TRBJ1-2; the D is unclear. The V end was cut by 3 bases, the J end by 7 bases, with 12 bases between. The CDR3 covers 13 residues. Germline V gene data show CDR1 as SEHNR and CDR2 as FQNEAQ (reference sequence). The CDR3 nucleotides read TGTGCCAGCAGCTTCATTACAGTTAGTGGCTACACCTTC. Translated, it gives CASSFITVSGYTF. The entire variable domain, with the rest obtained from reference TRBV7-9 and TRBJ1-2, is as follows: DTGVSQNPRHKITKRGQNVTFRCDPISEHNRLYWYRQTLGQGPEFLTYFQNEAQLEKSRLLSDRFSAERPKGSFSTLEIQRTEQGDSAMYLCASSFITVSGYTFGSGTRLTVV.

V gene TRBV9 combines with J gene TRBJ2-1; tentative D call: TRBD2 (6 bases). Trimming removed 3 bases at V and 0 bases at J, with 10 bases between. Germline CDR1 SGDLS, CDR2 YYNGEE. This CDR3 has 15 residues. The CDR3 loop reads CASSGSGSSYNEQFF. The CDR3 DNA follows: TGTGCCAGCAGCGGTAGCGGTAGCTCCTACAATGAGCAGTTCTTC.

The V call is TRBV5-8, the J call TRBJ2-5; 8 bases agree with TRBD1. Trimming at V came to 4 bases and at J to 2 bases, leaving 4 bases not matched to a gene. This CDR3 is 14 amino acids long. CDR1 and CDR2 from the germline V gene are SGHTS and YDEGEE. The CDR3 DNA reads as TGTGCCAGCAGCCACGGACAGGGACAAGAGACCCAGTACTTC. As protein: CASSHGQGQETQYF.